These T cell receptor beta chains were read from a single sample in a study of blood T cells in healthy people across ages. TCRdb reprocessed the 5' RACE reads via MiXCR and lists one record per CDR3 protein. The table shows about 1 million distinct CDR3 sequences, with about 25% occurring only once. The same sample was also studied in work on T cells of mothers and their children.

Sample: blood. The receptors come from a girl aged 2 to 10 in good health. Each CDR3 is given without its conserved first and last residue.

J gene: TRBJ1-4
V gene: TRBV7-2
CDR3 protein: ASSARRPNEKLF

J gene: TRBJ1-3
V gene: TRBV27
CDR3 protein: ASSFHRQGEKRNTIY

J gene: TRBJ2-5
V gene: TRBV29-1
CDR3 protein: SVREGGETQY

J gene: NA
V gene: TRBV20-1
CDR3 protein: SASGAAYSGRLYNEQF

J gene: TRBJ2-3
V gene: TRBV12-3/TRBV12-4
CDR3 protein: ASSSSGSADAQY

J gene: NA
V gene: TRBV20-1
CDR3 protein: SARPQVGRSYEQY

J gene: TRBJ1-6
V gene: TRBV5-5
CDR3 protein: ASSRSVGESPLH

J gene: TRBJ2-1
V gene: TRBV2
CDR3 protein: ASSVFSGSLHEQF

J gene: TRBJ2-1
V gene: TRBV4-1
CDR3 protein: ASSQDRGQFGEQF

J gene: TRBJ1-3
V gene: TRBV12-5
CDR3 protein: ASGLYRSGNTIY

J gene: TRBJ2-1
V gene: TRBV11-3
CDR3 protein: ASSSIWTHLNEQF

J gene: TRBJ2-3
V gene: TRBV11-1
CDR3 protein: ASSFERGNRDTQY

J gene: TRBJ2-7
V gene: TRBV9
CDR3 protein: ASSAEREGPYEQY

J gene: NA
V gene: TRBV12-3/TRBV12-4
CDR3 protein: ASSWGGSEQY

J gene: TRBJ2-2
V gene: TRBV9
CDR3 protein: ASSVVAGVNTGELF

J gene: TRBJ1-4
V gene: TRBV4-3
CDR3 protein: ASSQGSGKKLF

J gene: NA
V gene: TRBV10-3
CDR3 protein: AISPQGNRAFEQY

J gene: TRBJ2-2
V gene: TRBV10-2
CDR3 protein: ASGEVNTGELF

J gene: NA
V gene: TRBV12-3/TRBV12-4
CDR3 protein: ASSPLRFGGYEQY

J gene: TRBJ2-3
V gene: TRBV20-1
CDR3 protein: SASDTREMTSTDTQY

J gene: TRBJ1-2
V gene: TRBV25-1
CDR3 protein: ASSDLPLGDRGLYGYT

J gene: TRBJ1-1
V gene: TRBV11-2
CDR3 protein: ASSLDQTDMNTEAF

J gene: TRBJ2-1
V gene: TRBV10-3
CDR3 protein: AIMESSYNEQF

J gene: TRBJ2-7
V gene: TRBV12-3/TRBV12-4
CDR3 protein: ASSSGGWEQY

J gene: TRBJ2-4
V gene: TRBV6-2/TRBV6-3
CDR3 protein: ASSTGVAKNIQY

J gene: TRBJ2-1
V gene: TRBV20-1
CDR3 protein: SVPKVGDNEQF

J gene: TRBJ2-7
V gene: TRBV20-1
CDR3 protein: SVQERRTSYEQY

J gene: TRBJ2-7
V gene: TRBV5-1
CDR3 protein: ASSSDRGMMYEQY

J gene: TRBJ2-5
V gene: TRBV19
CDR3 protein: ASEDRAQETQY

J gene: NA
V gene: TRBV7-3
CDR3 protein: ASSSPGLAGTQF

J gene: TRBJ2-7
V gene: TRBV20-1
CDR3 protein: SAQAQGEQY

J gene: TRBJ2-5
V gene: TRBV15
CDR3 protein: ATRAVRGETQY

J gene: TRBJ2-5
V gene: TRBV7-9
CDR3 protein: ASSSLRNGPTKMTQY

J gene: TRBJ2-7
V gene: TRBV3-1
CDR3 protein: ASSQVWAEQY

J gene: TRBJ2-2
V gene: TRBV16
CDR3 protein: ASKGLANTGELF

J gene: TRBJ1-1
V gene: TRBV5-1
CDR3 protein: ASSLNGGDPKAEAF

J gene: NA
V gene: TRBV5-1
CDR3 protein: ASSSPPANEQY

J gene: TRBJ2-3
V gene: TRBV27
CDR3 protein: ASSPLEVGNPLTTDTQY

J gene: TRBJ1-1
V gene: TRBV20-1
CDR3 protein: SVADYTEAF

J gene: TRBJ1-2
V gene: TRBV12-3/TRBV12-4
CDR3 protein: ASSRGQGRGYGYT

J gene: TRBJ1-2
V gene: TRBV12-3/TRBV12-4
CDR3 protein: ASITGTGGFYGYT

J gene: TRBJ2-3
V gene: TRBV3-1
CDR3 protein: ASSQDSGELLSDTQY